Listed here is a single TCR beta chain. The antigen it binds to is not known. No base qualities exist here, and no much larger clone lies one base off it. The data derive from a study of CD8 T cells in Susac syndrome (dated by TCRdb to between 2018 and 2021). In terms of the full investigation: The study used repertoire sequencing to test whether antigen drove CD8+ T cell activation and differentiation in Susac syndrome.

Peripheral blood CD8+ and CD4+ T cells from healthy donors, Susac syndrome patients and multiple sclerosis patients were profiled using high-throughput TCR beta sequencing. The multiple sclerosis controls were treatment-naive patients who had stable or active relapsing-remitting disease and met the revised McDonald criteria. Bulk CD8+ and CD4+ T cells were purified magnetically by negative isolation, whereas CD8+ TEMRA cells were enriched by FACS. Blood was drawn into EDTA tubes, processed within 24 hours, and PBMCs were isolated by density gradient centrifugation. PBMCs intended for TCR sequencing were cryopreserved in liquid nitrogen and were subsequently thawed in a 37 degrees C water bath. A purity of at least 90% was achieved for sorted or isolated CD4+, CD8+ and CD8+ TEMRA cells. Summary of the overall study and its limitations: The number of individuals in the TCR sequencing and HLA analysis was recognized as being relatively small.

Via the germline V gene, CDR1 is SGHRS and CDR2 YFSETQ. Trimming takes 2 bases off V and 5 bases off J; junction bases not matched to a gene: 4. Measured from the cysteine to the phenylalanine, the CDR3 is 15 residues long. Only the CDR3 region is kept as DNA, spanning 45 bases read in frame from base 1. RNA was extracted using the RNeasy kit, and roughly 0.5 to 1 microgram was reverse transcribed with random hexamers. The immunoSEQ multiplex PCR assay, covering 54 Vbeta and 13 Jbeta segments, was used to amplify TCR beta CDR3 regions. To correct PCR amplification bias, a synthetic template baseline was used for both primer optimization and computational correction. As for the original processing: Reads were assigned to V, D and J genes according to IMGT and analyzed in immunoSEQ Analyzer, with only productive sequences retained. To calculate clonality, Shannon entropy was normalized by log2 of the number of productive unique sequences and then subtracted from one. For each patient and control, public and private clones were evaluated within the 100 most prevalent clones. Clones were defined as Susac-specific if absent from the healthy and MS cohorts, from 900 to 1,200 published viral clones and from other ImmuneACCESS disease sequences. TCRdb applied fastp at Q25 and MiXCR to the public reads, then kept only in-frame beta chains. Rows merge per CDR3 protein into single entries with the most common DNA and genes. TCRdb's processing, not the authors' own work, is the source of the V and J calls. This sample gives roughly 130,000 distinct CDR3 sequences in total; less than 95% of them show up just once. The ten biggest clones cover 0.095% to 0.15% of the sample.

Recombination linked TRBV5-1 to TRBJ2-1, with 10 bases in between that match TRBD2. The sample was CD4+ T cells from PBMCs. This clonotype originated in a human donor with multiple sclerosis. The CDR3 protein sequence reads: CASSFGSGGDNEQFF. The DNA is TGCGCCAGCAGCTTTGGGAGCGGGGGGGACAATGAGCAGTTCTTC.